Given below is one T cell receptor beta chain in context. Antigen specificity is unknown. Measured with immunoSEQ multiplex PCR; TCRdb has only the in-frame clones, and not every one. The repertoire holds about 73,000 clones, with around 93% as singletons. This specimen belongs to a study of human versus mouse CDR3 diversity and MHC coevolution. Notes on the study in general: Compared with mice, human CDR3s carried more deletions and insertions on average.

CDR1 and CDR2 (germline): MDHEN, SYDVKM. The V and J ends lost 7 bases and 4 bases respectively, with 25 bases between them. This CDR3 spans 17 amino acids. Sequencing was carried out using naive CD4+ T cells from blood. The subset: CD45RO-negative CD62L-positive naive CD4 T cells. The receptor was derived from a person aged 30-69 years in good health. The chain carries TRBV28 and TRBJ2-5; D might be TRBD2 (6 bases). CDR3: CASTPAGGTVARETQYF. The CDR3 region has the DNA TGTGCCAGCACCCCGGCCGGAGGGACGGTGGCGAGAGAGACCCAGTACTTC.